Detailed here is one TCR beta chain. Its antigen is currently unknown. The CDR3 is made up of 15 amino acids. The V and J ends lost 5 bases and 2 bases, in that order; junction bases with no gene match: 5. Germline-derived CDR1 and CDR2 are MNHNS and SASEGT. Repertoires were generated with immunoSEQ multiplex PCR, while TCRdb's copy carries only in-frame clones and drops some. The sample shows 2 million to 2.5 million clones, 90% to 95% of them seen only once. The sample originates from a study of shared clonotypes between healthy human individuals. Study findings and constraints: Clonotype sharing among the donors was expected to vary with sequencing depth.

Sequenced material: naive CD4+ T cells from PBMCs. Regarding subset: CD45RA+ positively selected. This clonotype originated in a young man in good health. Some clones in this sample may be carry-over from other donors' samples. This rearrangement joins TRBV6-1 to TRBJ2-3; 9 nucleotides match TRBD2. The CDR3 nucleotides are TGTGCCAGCAGTTCCCTAGCGGGGTCCACAGATACGCAGTATTTT. Protein: CASSSLAGSTDTQYF.